This TCR beta chain came from a study of cytomegalovirus exposure and HLA in healthy donors. Looking at the study overall: It was reported in a later analysis that the 100 to 150 validation repertoires used the same platform as the roughly 700 first-cohort repertoires. Study-wide results and caveats: According to a subsequent analysis, TCR clusters identified in the first cohort showed a tendency to co-occur across the approximately 120 validation repertoires.

As concerns this clone: Its specificity is not known.

Using immunoSEQ multiplex PCR, the repertoire was profiled, and TCRdb retains in-frame clones only, with some absent. The sample lists about 190,000 clones, roughly 83% seen once, with more than 1.1% in the top ten. The CDR3 loop spans 16 amino acids. The germline V gene has CDR1 SGHRS and CDR2 YFSETQ. Germline trimming cut 2 bases from V and 2 bases from J; bases unmatched to any gene: 5. J is TRBJ2-1 and V is TRBV5-1; 9 positions match TRBD2. Sequencing used PBMCs. This clonotype originated in a woman in her late teens or twenties in good health and CMV-seronegative. The CDR3 protein is CASSFVPSGTYNEQFF. CDR3 nucleotide sequence: TGCGCCAGCAGCTTTGTTCCTAGCGGGACCTACAATGAGCAGTTCTTC.